These 21 T cell receptor beta chains were sequenced from one sample in a study of cytomegalovirus exposure and HLA in healthy donors. PCR primers comprised 60 Vbeta and 13 Jbeta primers. The data were produced by immunoSEQ multiplex PCR, yet TCRdb's version contains in-frame clones alone and is incomplete. The table includes 130,000 to 150,000 clones, about 78% detected once. Material: PBMCs. These receptors were obtained from a middle-aged man in good health and CMV-seropositive.

V is TRBV18 and J is TRBJ1-4; D may be TRBD1 (5 bases). The V and J ends lost 8 bases and 8 bases respectively, with 24 bases between them. Germline assignment: CDR1 KGHSH and CDR2 LQKENI. The CDR3 totals 16 residues. The DNA for the CDR3 is TGTGCCAGCGCCCATCCAGGTGCGGGGGACGGCGAAAAACTGTTTTTT. This codes for CASAHPGAGDGEKLFF. The full variable domain, in which reference TRBV18 and TRBJ1-4 provide the parts outside the CDR3, is NAGVMQNPRHLVRRRGQEARLRCSPMKGHSHVYWYRQLPEEGLKFMVYLQKENIIDESGMPKERFSAEFPKEGPSILRIQQVVRGDSAAYFCASAHPGAGDGEKLFFGSGTQLSVL.

The sample holds a few counts of this clone. The CDR3 protein is CASSVAIEDNEQFF. CDR3 sequence (DNA): TGTGCCAGCAGCGTAGCTATTGAGGACAATGAGCAGTTCTTC. J is TRBJ2-1 and V is TRBV9; no definite D call. With 0 bases removed from V and 5 bases from J, the gap between germline ends came to 9 bases. The germline V gene has CDR1 SGDLS and CDR2 YYNGEE. The CDR3 length is 14 residues.

The chain is built from TRBV27 and TRBJ1-1; TRBD1 aligns across 9 bases. V lost 5 bases to trimming and J lost 3 bases; unmatched junction nucleotides: 4. Per the germline V gene, CDR1 is MNHEY and CDR2 is SMNVEV (reference sequence). The length of the CDR3 is 14 residues. CDR3 DNA sequence: TGTGCCAGCAGTAGCGGACAGGGGCACACTGAAGCTTTCTTT. Residues: CASSSGQGHTEAFF.

This sequence joins TRBV27 and TRBJ2-1; TRBD2 agrees at 7 bases. This CDR3 comprises 14 residues. With V trimmed by 4 bases and J by 6 bases, 6 bases remained unmatched. The V gene's germline CDR1 is MNHEY and CDR2 SMNVEV (reference sequence). The DNA for the CDR3 is TGTGCCAGCAGTTATGCAGGGAGGGGCAATGAGCAGTTCTTC. Its translation: CASSYAGRGNEQFF.

Only a few counts were recorded for this clone. This chain links TRBV1 with TRBJ2-1; the table assigns TRBD1, which was not confirmed against the DNA. TRBV1 is reported as a pseudogene. The CDR3 has 19 amino acids. CDR3 nucleotide sequence: TGCACCAGCAGCCAAGAGGCGGACACGGAAACGAGCTCCTACAATGAGCAGTTCTTC. Residues: CTSSQEADTETSSYNEQFF.

This clone was seen only once. V gene TRBV19 combines with J gene TRBJ2-7; tentatively, D is TRBD2 (6 bases). Between the trimmed V and J ends, which lost 6 bases and 2 bases, there was a span of 17 bases. The CDR3 is made up of 15 amino acids. CDR1 LNHDA and CDR2 SQIVND come from the germline V gene (reference sequence). The CDR3 DNA is TGTGCCAGTAGACCAGACCGGAGGGGTGCCTACGAGCAGTACTTC. Its translation: CASRPDRRGAYEQYF.

The rearrangement joins TRBV19 to TRBJ1-5; D uncertain. This CDR3 is built from 19 residues. The ends were cut back, 4 bases at V and 0 bases at J, with 22 bases in the middle. Germline V CDR1 and CDR2: LNHDA, SQIVND (reference sequence). The CDR3: CASSTESQRVRISNQPQHF. In DNA, the CDR3 is TGTGCCAGTAGTACAGAATCCCAACGGGTCAGAATTAGCAATCAGCCCCAGCATTTT.

V gene TRBV29-1 combines with J gene TRBJ1-2; 12 nucleotides line up with TRBD1. Germline V lookup: CDR1 SQVTM, CDR2 ANQGSEA. Losses at the gene ends were 6 bases for V and 8 bases for J; bases not matched to a gene: 7. There are 13 residues in the CDR3. The CDR3 DNA follows: TGCAGCGTGGCGGGACAGGGGGCGCGAGGCTACACCTTC. Its translation is CSVAGQGARGYTF.

The rearrangement links TRBV5-6 to TRBJ2-1; D uncertain. The CDR3 consists of 14 residues. V gave up 0 bases and J gave up 5 bases, with 9 bases separating them. CDR1 SGHDT and CDR2 YYEEEE come from the germline V gene. The CDR3 loop is CASSLAISDNEQFF. CDR3 DNA: TGTGCCAGCAGCTTGGCTATTAGTGACAATGAGCAGTTCTTC.

V and J are TRBV7-9 and TRBJ2-7; D is unresolved. The CDR3 consists of 13 residues. Between the trimmed V and J ends, which lost 1 base and 4 bases, there was a span of 8 bases. Germline-derived CDR1 and CDR2 are SEHNR and FQNEAQ (reference sequence). For the CDR3, the DNA is TGTGCCAGCAGCTTAGGAGGAAGGTACGAGCAGTACTTC. It is translated as CASSLGGRYEQYF.

This clone was observed once. The chain combines TRBV29-1 with TRBJ2-5, with D tentatively TRBD2 (5 bases). The CDR3 runs 13 residues. V was shortened by 5 bases and J by 5 bases, with 15 bases between the two germline ends. Germline loops: CDR1 SQVTM, CDR2 ANQGSEA. The CDR3 loop is CSVIPPGGETQYF. For the CDR3, the DNA is TGCAGCGTTATTCCTCCTGGCGGGGAGACCCAGTACTTC.

The gene calls are TRBV5-1 and TRBJ1-2; TRBD1 aligns across 9 bases. This CDR3 is built from 16 residues. V was pared by 4 bases and J by 7 bases, with 14 bases of the junction left unmatched. CDR1 is SGHRS, CDR2 YFSETQ, per germline. CDR3 sequence reads: CASSPGTGRKGFGYTF. The DNA for the CDR3 is TGCGCCAGCAGCCCCGGGACAGGGAGGAAAGGCTTTGGCTACACCTTC.

The CDR3, as DNA: TGTGCCAGCAGCTTAAAGGCAGGCGCTCCCTCCTACAATGAGCAGTTCTTC. It codes for CASSLKAGAPSYNEQFF. This chain uses TRBV7-6 with TRBJ2-1; D remains unclear. Germline V gives CDR1 SGHVS, CDR2 FNYEAQ. The ends were cut back, 2 bases at V and 0 bases at J, with 14 bases in the middle. The length of the CDR3 is 17 residues.

V and J are TRBV5-6 and TRBJ1-1; TRBD1 might be the D (6 bases). V gave up 4 bases and J gave up 6 bases, with 22 bases separating them. Germline CDR1 and CDR2: SGHDT and YYEEEE. The length of the CDR3 is 16 residues. Written as DNA, the CDR3 is TGTGCCAGCAGCCCCAACCTGGGGGGGGCGGTCCCTGAAGCTTTCTTT. Protein: CASSPNLGGAVPEAFF.

The genes are TRBV15 and TRBJ2-5, with 9 positions matching TRBD1. The CDR3 covers 14 residues. The V gene end was trimmed by 1 base and the J gene end by 5 bases; junction bases not matched to a gene: 2. Germline values: CDR1 LNHNV, CDR2 YYDKDF (reference sequence). CDR3 sequence reads: CATSRGTGVETQYF. The CDR3 nucleotides are TGTGCCACCAGCAGAGGGACAGGGGTGGAGACCCAGTACTTC.

The rearrangement joins TRBV25-1 to TRBJ2-7, with 9 bases that match TRBD1. There are 14 residues in the CDR3. Per the germline V gene, CDR1 is MGHDK and CDR2 is SYGVNS. The V and J ends lost 6 bases and 1 base, in that order; junction bases with no gene match: 4. DNA of the CDR3: TGTGCCAGCAGCAGGGACAGGGAATCCTACGAGCAGTACTTC. This sequence encodes CASSRDRESYEQYF.

The chain recombines TRBV15 with TRBJ2-7; 7 bases agree with TRBD1. This CDR3 spans 15 amino acids. V was clipped by 4 bases and J by 0 bases; unmatched bases: 6. Germline CDR1 and CDR2: LNHNV and YYDKDF (reference sequence). The CDR3, as DNA: TGTGCCACCAGCATAGGTCCAGGGGGCTCCTACGAGCAGTACTTC. This encodes CATSIGPGGSYEQYF.

This clone was recorded once. Distinct nucleotide sequences in the sample also encode this CDR3. The rearrangement joins TRBV27 to TRBJ2-7, with TRBD1 matching over 7 bases. CDR3 size: 13 residues. After removal of 5 bases from V and 2 bases from J, the junction contained 3 bases not matched to a gene. Germline CDR1 is MNHEY and CDR2 is SMNVEV (reference sequence). CDR3 DNA sequence: TGTGCCAGCAGTCTAACAGGGGCCTACGAGCAGTACTTC. Its translation: CASSLTGAYEQYF.

This clone was recorded only once. This chain links TRBV5-5 with TRBJ2-1; a weak D match, TRBD1 (9 bases). The CDR3 runs 16 residues. V was trimmed by 3 bases and J by 7 bases, leaving 20 bases between them. Germline values: CDR1 SGHKS, CDR2 YYEKEE (reference sequence). CDR3 DNA: TGTGCCAGCAGCTACCGGGAGGGACAGGGTAGAAATGAGCAGTTCTTC. Its translation is CASSYREGQGRNEQFF.

The rearrangement joins TRBV19 to TRBJ1-5; 11 bases match TRBD1. Unmatched junction bases numbered 5, after V lost 6 bases and J lost 7 bases. The CDR3 totals 14 residues. Germline V lookup: CDR1 LNHDA, CDR2 SQIVND (reference sequence). The CDR3 DNA follows: TGTGCCAGTAGCGAGGGACAGGGGGACCAGCCCCAGCATTTT. Translating gives CASSEGQGDQPQHF.

The V call is TRBV19, the J call TRBJ2-6; 7 bases are a match to TRBD1. CDR1 and CDR2 from the germline V gene are LNHDA and SQIVND (reference sequence). Trimming cost V 5 bases and J 1 base; bases outside gene matches: 8. CDR3 length equals 17 residues. CDR3 DNA sequence: TGTGCCAGTAGTTCTACGACAGGGCCTTCTGGGGCCAACGTCCTGACTTTC. Translated, it gives CASSSTTGPSGANVLTF.